This TCR beta chain was found in a study of T cell repertoires in cytomegalovirus infection. Broader study findings: Cumulative frequency (of public TCR beta family members) identified carriers of CMV plus the relevant HLA.

MiXCR, run by TCRdb on the reads, gives a single entry per CDR3 protein. The sample yields 150,000 to 200,000 distinct CDR3 sequences, roughly 9.8% seen once. Germline lookup yields CDR1 DFQATT and CDR2 SNEGSKA (reference sequence). The CDR3 has 13 residues. Trimming took 3 bases from V and 5 from J, leaving 13 bases between them. A word on this clonotype: Antigen unknown.

Sequencing used PBMCs. This sequence joins TRBV20-1 and TRBJ2-5; D is uncertain. The clonotype was recovered from a human donor in good health (CMV status not recorded). Some clones in this sample may be carry-over from other donors' samples. CDR3 nucleotide sequence: TGCAGTGCTAGGATACAGATCAGGGAGACCCAGTACTTC. This gives the protein CSARIQIRETQYF.